The clone carrying this T cell receptor (beta chain) was counted between two and nine times. Its antigen is still unknown. This record comes from a study of blood T cells in healthy people across ages. Points from the study as a whole: PBMCs left unsorted prevented a conclusive naive versus antigen-experienced comparison.

Sample-barcoded 5' priming and a J-beta primer mix drove a second PCR of 7 to 11 cycles. Through a template-switch adaptor with 12 random nucleotides, each cDNA molecule received a tag. TCRdb processed the 5' RACE reads anew with MiXCR; each CDR3 protein has one entry. The data contain around 820,000 distinct CDR3 sequences, 20% to 25% of them singletons. There were healthy Caucasian individuals from Russia, aged roughly 6 to 100, serving as donors. This CDR3 region has 16 residues. The V end lost 1 base, the J end lost 1 base, and 14 bases lay between the germline ends. Germline V lookup: CDR1 SGHDT, CDR2 YYEEEE. These data are also associated with another study on T cells of mothers and their children. That paper notes: The second PCR's M1S primer added sample barcodes and 2-4 random nucleotides.

The chain has TRBV5-6 and TRBJ2-5; possible D gene TRBD2, 6 bases. The sequenced sample consisted of blood. The clonotype comes from a boy younger than 18 in good health. The CDR3 nucleotides read TGTGCCAGCAGCTTGTTGGGTAGCGGAGTCCAAGAGACCCAGTACTTC. Translating gives CASSLLGSGVQETQYF.